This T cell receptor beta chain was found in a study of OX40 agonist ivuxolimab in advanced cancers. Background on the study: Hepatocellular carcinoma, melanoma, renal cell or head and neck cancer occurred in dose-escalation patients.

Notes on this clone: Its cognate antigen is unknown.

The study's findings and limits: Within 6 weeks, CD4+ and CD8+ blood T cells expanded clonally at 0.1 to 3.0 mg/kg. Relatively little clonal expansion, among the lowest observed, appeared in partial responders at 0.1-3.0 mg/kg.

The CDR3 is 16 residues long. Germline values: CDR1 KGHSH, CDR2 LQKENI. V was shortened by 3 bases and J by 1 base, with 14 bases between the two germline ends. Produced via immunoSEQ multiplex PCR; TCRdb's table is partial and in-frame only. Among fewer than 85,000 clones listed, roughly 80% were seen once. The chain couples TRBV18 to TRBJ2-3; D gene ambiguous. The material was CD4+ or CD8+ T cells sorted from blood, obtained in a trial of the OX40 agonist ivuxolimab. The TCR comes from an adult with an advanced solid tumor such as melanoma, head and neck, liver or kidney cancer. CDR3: CASSPGPARGTDTQYF. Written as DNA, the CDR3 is TGTGCCAGCTCACCCGGGCCCGCCCGGGGCACAGATACGCAGTATTTT.